The sample holds many counts of the clone carrying this TCR beta chain. The data were obtained in a study of blood T cell repertoires in COVID-19. In germline, CDR1 is SEHNR, CDR2 FQNEAQ (reference sequence). The CDR3 runs to 15 residues. Trimming stripped 5 bases from V and 8 bases from J, with 21 bases between. In the study's own analysis: Estimation of nucleated cell counts relied on the amplification of reference gene primers. The repertoire was sequenced with immunoSEQ multiplex PCR; TCRdb's copy has only in-frame clones and lacks some. The V and J calls and clone size were taken over from that table, and D and trimming were inferred from the DNA. This sample carries over 350,000 clones, approximately 93% of them seen once, and the ten largest clones take roughly 0.9%.

This chain uses TRBV7-9 with TRBJ1-2, with D perhaps matching TRBD1 (5 bases). The TCR was taken from a woman aged 40 to 49 who had been exposed to COVID-19. Sequencing was done on a sample of PBMCs or T cells enriched from blood (not recorded which). The DNA of the CDR3 is TGTGCCAGCAGCGAAGGGGTTTTACTCCTCCGGGGCTACACCTTC. This gives the protein CASSEGVLLLRGYTF.